This T cell receptor beta chain was profiled in a study of preoperative IRX-2 immunotherapy in early breast cancer. The treatment denotes: preoperative locoregional IRX-2 cytokine immunotherapy. Samples came from a phase Ib trial of preoperative locoregional IRX-2 cytokine immunotherapy. Sequencing was performed with immunoSEQ multiplex PCR; in TCRdb, only in-frame clones are kept and a portion is missing. The data show roughly 40,000 clones, with about 80% seen just once and roughly 1.2% held by the top ten. V dropped 8 bases and J dropped 0; count of bases not matched to a gene: 9. Germline assignment: CDR1 KGHSH and CDR2 LQKENI. The CDR3 spans 15 residues.

V usage is TRBV18 and J usage is TRBJ2-7; 8 nucleotides line up with TRBD1. Sequencing used tumor tissue, obtained after IRX-2 immunotherapy. This TCR was recovered from a human donor with breast cancer. CDR3 sequence reads: CASTPRTGGSYEQYF. CDR3 DNA: TGTGCCAGCACGCCCCGAACAGGGGGCTCCTACGAGCAGTACTTC.